A selection of T cell receptor beta chains follows, all from one sample in a study of glioma-infiltrating T cells after dendritic cell vaccination. TCRdb's copy holds only in-frame clones and misses some; the assay was immunoSEQ multiplex PCR. The table shows about 73,000 clones, with approximately 80% occurring only once. The sequencing here drew on blood, taken before dendritic cell vaccination. Receptors were obtained from a human donor with glioblastoma. Each CDR3 is given with its conserved first and last residue. A D gene is named only where the DNA matches it firmly. Rows may omit the clone size; those that give it use once, few, many or a size class.

TRBV5-4	TRBJ2-3	NA	NA	CASSLSGSGSSTDTQYF	TGTGCCAGCAGCTTGTCGGGTAGCGGATCTAGCACAGATACGCAGTATTTT
TRBV18	TRBJ1-1	NA	NA	CASSPMRQGFEAFF	TGTGCCAGCTCACCAATGAGGCAGGGTTTTGAAGCTTTCTTT
TRBV5-1	TRBJ2-1	NA	TRBD2	CAREETSGRSEQFF	TGCGCCAGGGAAGAGACTAGCGGGAGAAGTGAGCAGTTCTTC
TRBV14	TRBJ2-3	NA	NA	CASSPRTDTQYF	TGTGCCAGCAGCCCGAGAACAGATACGCAGTATTTT
TRBV7-3	TRBJ2-2	NA	TRBD2	CASSPLARNGELFF	TGTGCCAGCAGCCCACTAGCGAGGAACGGGGAGCTGTTTTTT
TRBV6-1	TRBJ1-1	once	TRBD1	CASSQRQGMNTEAFF	TGTGCCAGCAGCCAAAGACAGGGGATGAACACTGAAGCTTTCTTT
TRBV7-7	TRBJ2-2	NA	TRBD1	CASSLYRGQGYTGELFF	TGTGCCAGCAGCTTATACAGGGGGCAAGGGTACACCGGGGAGCTGTTTTTT
TRBV27	TRBJ2-5	NA	TRBD2	CASSSRTSGSWETQYF	TGTGCCAGCAGTTCCCGGACTAGCGGGAGTTGGGAGACCCAGTACTTC
TRBV6-5	TRBJ1-2	NA	TRBD1	CASSYRTGGRGYTF	TGTGCCAGCAGTTACCGGACAGGGGGTAGGGGCTACACCTTC
TRBV19	TRBJ2-1	NA	NA	CASSPVSYNEQFF	TGTGCCAGTAGTCCGGTCTCCTACAATGAGCAGTTCTTC
TRBV5-1	TRBJ1-2	once	TRBD1	CASSPRPGTGTGGYTF	TGCGCCAGCAGCCCACGTCCCGGGACAGGGACAGGTGGCTACACCTTC
TRBV5-4	TRBJ2-7	NA	NA	CASSLEWRSRTF	TGTGCCAGCAGCTTGGAGTGGCGGAGTAGGACTTTC
TRBV2	TRBJ1-4	medium-sized	TRBD1	CASSEALHWTGGEKLFF	TGTGCCAGCAGTGAAGCGCTTCACTGGACAGGGGGTGAAAAACTGTTTTTT
TRBV9	TRBJ1-5	NA	TRBD1	CASSVGQGGNQPQHF	TGTGCCAGCAGCGTAGGACAGGGGGGCAATCAGCCCCAGCATTTT
TRBV6-5	TRBJ1-6	NA	TRBD1	CASSPRQGRSPLHF	TGTGCCAGCAGTCCACGACAGGGAAGGTCACCCCTCCACTTT
TRBV27	TRBJ1-2	NA	NA	CASSLNWAATGYTF	TGTGCCAGCAGTTTAAATTGGGCAGCCACGGGCTACACCTTC